Presented here are 27 T cell receptor beta chains from one specimen sequenced in a study of shared clonotypes between healthy human individuals. The assay was immunoSEQ multiplex PCR, and TCRdb's table has in-frame clones only and misses some. The sample includes about 1.1 million clones, 70% to 85% seen only once; the top ten take approximately 0.95%. The sequenced material came from memory CD4+ T cells from PBMCs. Subset: CD45RA-negative fraction. The receptors shown here come from a man younger than 30 in good health. Some clones in this sample may be carry-over from other donors' samples.

The table lists this clone with a count of one. This chain's CDR3 is CSASPLAGDENEQFF. DNA of the CDR3: TGCAGCGCTAGTCCCCTAGCGGGAGATGAGAATGAGCAGTTCTTC. The rearrangement links TRBV29-1 to TRBJ2-1, with TRBD2 matching 10 bases. The trim removed 7 bases at V and 7 bases at J, leaving 13 bases unmatched. This CDR3 is built from 15 residues. Germline CDR1 is SQVTM and CDR2 is ANQGSEA.

The chain uses TRBV27 and TRBJ2-7; 8 positions match TRBD2. The CDR3 loop spans 15 amino acids. J lost 2 bases, V lost 6 bases, and 9 bases had no gene match. Germline CDR1 MNHEY, CDR2 SMNVEV (reference sequence). The CDR3 is CASSDNGGDPYEQYF. As DNA, the CDR3 is TGTGCCAGCAGCGACAACGGGGGGGATCCCTACGAGCAGTACTTC.

The chain has TRBV5-4 and TRBJ2-5; a possible D gene is TRBD1 (5 bases). This CDR3 has 13 amino acids. The V end was cut by 2 bases, the J end by 1 base, with 6 bases between. Germline loops: CDR1 SGHNT, CDR2 YYREEE (reference sequence). The CDR3 DNA reads TGTGCCAGCAGCTTCAGGGCCCAAGAGACCCAGTACTTC. Translating gives CASSFRAQETQYF.

J is TRBJ1-3 and V is TRBV4-2; the match to TRBD1 covers 7 bases. This CDR3 contains 18 residues. The germline V gene encodes CDR1 LGHNA and CDR2 YNFKEQ. Germline trimming cut 3 bases from V and 2 bases from J; bases unmatched to any gene: 13. The CDR3 loop reads CASSQLLRGSSAGNTIYF. CDR3 nucleotides: TGTGCCAGCAGCCAGCTCCTCAGGGGGAGTAGTGCTGGAAACACCATATATTTT.

This clone showed up just a few times. The J gene is TRBJ1-1, the V gene TRBV29-1; D is unclear. Germline V CDR1 and CDR2: SQVTM, ANQGSEA. V shed 5 bases and J shed 3 bases, with 10 bases lying between them. The CDR3 sequence is 12 residues long. CDR3 nucleotides: TGCAGCGTTACGGTCCAGGACACTGAAGCTTTCTTT. Protein sequence: CSVTVQDTEAFF.

V gene TRBV14 combines with J gene TRBJ2-4; no reliable D call. The CDR3 runs to 11 residues. V shed 3 bases and J shed 8 bases, with 5 bases lying between them. Germline-derived CDR1 and CDR2 are SGHDN and FVKESK. The CDR3 reads CASSQDDIQYF. The CDR3 DNA is TGTGCCAGCAGCCAGGACGACATTCAGTACTTC.

The chain recombines TRBV13 with TRBJ2-7; 12 bases fit TRBD2. The CDR3 extends over 17 amino acids. Germline V gene lookup returns CDR1 PRHDT and CDR2 FYEKMQ (reference sequence). V shed 5 bases, J shed 0 bases, and the junction held 8 bases outside the gene matches. CDR3 nucleotides: TGTGCCAGCAGCCGACTGGGACTAGCGGGTTCCTCCTACGAGCAGTACTTC. This gives the protein CASSRLGLAGSSYEQYF.

The V call is TRBV28, the J call TRBJ1-1, with TRBD1 identical over 8 bases. The CDR3 totals 14 residues. The ends lost 5 bases at V and 4 bases at J; junction bases unmatched: 6. Germline V lookup: CDR1 MDHEN, CDR2 SYDVKM. CDR3 region: CASSLATGVTEAFF. The CDR3 DNA is TGTGCCAGCAGTCTCGCGACAGGGGTCACTGAAGCTTTCTTT.

The CDR3 sequence: CASSLVIRAGGPPTGELFF. As DNA, the CDR3 is TGCGCCAGCAGCTTGGTTATTCGAGCGGGAGGGCCTCCCACCGGGGAGCTGTTTTTT. This sequence joins TRBV5-1 and TRBJ2-2, with 10 bases that match TRBD2. Germline values: CDR1 SGHRS, CDR2 YFSETQ. The CDR3 spans 19 residues. V shed 0 bases, J shed 4 bases, and the junction held 12 bases outside the gene matches.

The table lists this clone with a count of one. The chain combines TRBV27 with TRBJ2-7; D is unresolved. The CDR3 is 15 amino acids. V shed 3 bases and J shed 2 bases, with 14 bases lying between them. Germline V CDR1 and CDR2: MNHEY, SMNVEV (reference sequence). The CDR3 reads CASSLRPDGPYEQYF. CDR3 bases: TGTGCCAGCAGTTTGAGGCCGGACGGGCCCTACGAGCAGTACTTC.

This clone was seen just once. It is likely a read error: a sequence one base away is far more abundant. The chain recombines TRBV7-9 with TRBJ1-1, with unresolved D. Trimming took 1 base from V and 3 from J, leaving 9 bases between them. The germline V gene encodes CDR1 SEHNR and CDR2 FQNEAQ (reference sequence). This CDR3 spans 14 amino acids. CDR3 residues: CASSLVGSHTEAFF. CDR3 nucleotide sequence: TGTGCCAGCAGCTTAGTGGGCAGCCACACTGAAGCTTTCTTT.

The gene calls are TRBV7-2 and TRBJ2-2; the match to TRBD1 covers 10 bases. The V segment lost 4 bases and the J segment 5 bases; nucleotides outside the gene matches: 7. Germline CDR1 SGHTA, CDR2 FQGNSA. The CDR3 runs to 16 residues. CDR3 DNA sequence: TGTGCCAGCAGCTCATACAGGACAGGGGGGACCGGGGAGCTGTTTTTT. Translated, it gives CASSSYRTGGTGELFF. The complete variable domain, with remaining parts taken from reference TRBV7-2 and TRBJ2-2, reads GAGVSQSPSNKVTEKGKDVELRCDPISGHTALYWYRQSLGQGLEFLIYFQGNSAPDKSGLPSDRFSAERTGGSVSTLTIQRTQQEDSAVYLCASSSYRTGGTGELFFGEGSRLTVL.

The CDR3: CASSRLQGSTTGELFF. The CDR3 nucleotides read TGCGCCAGCAGCCGCCTACAGGGGTCGACCACCGGGGAGCTGTTTTTT. The chain combines TRBV4-1 with TRBJ2-2; 7 bases are shared with TRBD1. The CDR3 length is 16 residues. Looked up from germline, CDR1 is MGHRA and CDR2 is YSYEKL. V shed 4 bases and J 4 bases; nucleotides not matched to a gene: 9.

With regard to this clone: Other nucleotide sequences from this sample produce the same CDR3. This chain uses TRBV7-2 with TRBJ1-1; D possibly corresponds to TRBD1 (6 bases). Germline V gene sequence: CDR1 SGHTA, CDR2 FQGNSA. The CDR3 is 13 residues long. The V gene lost 3 bases and the J gene lost 5 bases, with 10 bases spanning the gap. In nucleotides, the CDR3 is TGTGCCAGCAGCTTCTCACAGGGAACTGAAGCTTTCTTT. Encoded protein: CASSFSQGTEAFF.

This chain joins TRBV28 and TRBJ2-5; 10 nucleotides agree with TRBD2. The CDR3 consists of 16 residues. J was trimmed by 1 base and V by 0 bases; bases with no gene match: 2. The germline V gene encodes CDR1 MDHEN and CDR2 SYDVKM. CDR3 nucleotides: TGTGCCAGCAGTTTATGGAGCGGGAGGGCCCAAGAGACCCAGTACTTC. Protein sequence: CASSLWSGRAQETQYF.

This chain joins TRBV7-2 and TRBJ2-7, with D maybe TRBD1 (5 bases). The germline gives CDR1 SGHTA, CDR2 FQGNSA. This CDR3 contains 13 residues. Trimming removed 5 bases at V and 3 bases at J, with 11 bases between. The CDR3 coding sequence is TGTGCCAGCAGCCAGGGCCCCCGCTACGAGCAGTACTTC. Its protein is CASSQGPRYEQYF.

A few counts support this clone. The chain is built from TRBV25-1 and TRBJ2-7, with 9 bases matching TRBD1. CDR3 size: 15 residues. V lost 1 base, J lost 5 bases, and 6 bases stayed unmatched. In germline, CDR1 is MGHDK, CDR2 SYGVNS. The CDR3 loop reads CASSESGTGSDEQYF. The CDR3 DNA reads TGTGCCAGCAGTGAATCTGGGACAGGGAGCGACGAGCAGTACTTC.

The chain carries TRBV6-1 and TRBJ2-2, with D unresolved. The germline gives CDR1 MNHNS, CDR2 SASEGT. The length of the CDR3 is 13 residues. The V end was cut by 10 bases, the J end by 8 bases, with 17 bases between. CDR3 bases: TGTGCCACCTCGTGGGCAAGGCGGGGGGAGCTGTTTTTT. Amino acid sequence: CATSWARRGELFF.

The J gene is TRBJ2-2, the V gene TRBV2; 8 bases fit TRBD2. This CDR3 region has 14 residues. V gave up 6 bases and J gave up 4 bases; unmatched junction bases: 4. Germline values: CDR1 SNHLY, CDR2 FYNNEI. The CDR3 bases are TGTGCCAGCAGACTAGCGGACATCACCGGGGAGCTGTTTTTT. The encoded protein is CASRLADITGELFF.

This clone was found once. This chain uses TRBV5-1 with TRBJ2-3, with 7 bases lining up with TRBD1. J gave up 4 bases and V 1 base, and 6 bases lay outside the gene matches. This CDR3 comprises 15 residues. Germline CDR1 and CDR2: SGHRS and YFSETQ. CDR3 DNA: TGCGCCAGCAGCTTGAGGAGGCAGGGGGCAGATACGCAGTATTTT. Translation: CASSLRRQGADTQYF.

This chain links TRBV19 with TRBJ1-5, with 11 bases fitting TRBD1. Losses at the gene ends were 5 bases for V and 6 bases for J; bases not matched to a gene: 3. CDR3 size: 14 residues. Germline assignment: CDR1 LNHDA and CDR2 SQIVND (reference sequence). The CDR3 is CASSVGTGGQPQHF. CDR3 bases: TGTGCCAGTAGTGTCGGGACAGGGGGTCAGCCCCAGCATTTT. Filled out from reference TRBV19 and TRBJ1-5, the complete variable domain reads DGGITQSPKYLFRKEGQNVTLSCEQNLNHDAMYWYRQDPGQGLRLIYYSQIVNDFQKGDIAEGYSVSREKKESFPLTVTSAQKNPTAFYLCASSVGTGGQPQHFGDGTRLSIL.

J is TRBJ2-5 and V is TRBV6-1, with D unresolved. Germline CDR1 and CDR2: MNHNS and SASEGT. The CDR3 length is 17 residues. V was cut by 4 bases and J by 0 bases, with 18 bases left in between. For the CDR3, the DNA is TGTGCCAGCAGTGTAAAACGTATAGGGCGGAACCAAGAGACCCAGTACTTC. This sequence encodes CASSVKRIGRNQETQYF.

This clone came up many times. This chain connects TRBV5-6 to TRBJ1-2, with D unresolved. Germline V gene data show CDR1 as SGHDT and CDR2 as YYEEEE. CDR3 length equals 15 residues. The V end was cut by 4 bases, the J end by 3 bases, with 16 bases between. CDR3 in DNA: TGTGCCAGCAGCCCTCTGAACAACAGAGACTATGGCTACACCTTC. It is translated as CASSPLNNRDYGYTF.

CDR3 loop: CATSPPRGEQFF. As DNA, the CDR3 is TGCGCCACCTCCCCCCCGAGAGGTGAGCAGTTCTTC. This chain connects TRBV10-1 to TRBJ2-1; D ambiguous. This CDR3 is built from 12 residues. Per the germline V gene, CDR1 is WNHNN and CDR2 is SYGVQD (reference sequence). Between the trimmed V and J ends, which lost 10 bases and 9 bases, there was a span of 16 bases.

The chain recombines TRBV19 with TRBJ1-2; D might be TRBD1 (5 bases). The CDR3 has 15 amino acids. Trimming left V 3 bases short and J 7 bases short, with 18 bases between. Germline V lookup: CDR1 LNHDA, CDR2 SQIVND (reference sequence). In DNA, the CDR3 is TGTGCCAGTAGTATGAGGGACGGTGCACTTTTTGGCTACACCTTC. Protein product: CASSMRDGALFGYTF.

This clone turned up a few times. Additional DNA sequences in this sample encode the identical CDR3. This sequence joins TRBV6-5 and TRBJ2-7; D ambiguous. This CDR3 is built from 13 residues. Per germline, CDR1 MNHEY and CDR2 SVGAGI. Trimming left V 2 bases short and J 0 bases short, with 5 bases between. Written as DNA, the CDR3 is TGTGCCAGCAGTTACCGGGCCTCCTACGAGCAGTACTTC. Translation gives CASSYRASYEQYF.

The chain uses TRBV28 and TRBJ2-5; 8 nucleotides align to TRBD2. Trimming took 9 bases from V and 2 from J; bases not matched to a gene: 2. Germline V CDR1 and CDR2: MDHEN, SYDVKM. This CDR3 contains 12 residues. The CDR3 DNA reads TGTGCCAGTTTAGCGGGGCAAGAGACCCAGTACTTC. This codes for CASLAGQETQYF.